Sequencing of this TCR beta chain was carried out in a study of T-cell memory formation after mild COVID-19. Across the study: There were largely donor-specific TCR clusters.

Germline-derived CDR1 and CDR2 are SGHTA and FQGTGA. This CDR3 contains 13 residues. Trimming left V 2 bases short and J 5 bases short, with 6 bases between. Via MiXCR, TCRdb re-called the 5' RACE reads, giving one row per CDR3 protein. The sample records around 420,000 distinct CDR3 sequences, 20% to 25% being singletons. General study results and limits: CD4+ contracting clones were found mainly in CM and EM, and CD8+ ones in EMRA. From day 15 to 85, contracting clones were balanced between CD4 and CD8, whereas later expanders leaned toward CD4+. Whether day 37 second-wave clones are SARS-CoV-2-specific was not confirmed.

There are a few counts of this clonotype. Its target is not known. The rearrangement links TRBV7-3 to TRBJ2-2; no definite D call. Sequencing was performed on PBMCs or a T cell subset sorted from them (not recorded which). The source is an adult woman who had mild COVID-19 (a few samples of this study predate the infection). Cell type and time point are not known. Here the CDR3 reads CASSLYRTGELFF. The DNA of the CDR3 is TGTGCCAGCAGCTTATATAGAACCGGGGAGCTGTTTTTT.